These 5 T cell receptor beta chains were all obtained from the same sample, sequenced in a study of lymphopenia after photon versus proton radiotherapy. Produced via immunoSEQ multiplex PCR; TCRdb's table is partial and in-frame only. The data contain under 35,000 clones, over 75% of them singletons. This material consisted of peripheral blood, taken from a patient treated with proton-based radiotherapy. The source is a woman in her seventies with pancreatic cancer.

The CDR3 loop reads CASSPTLVNTEAFF. The CDR3 DNA reads as TGTGCCAGCAGCCCCACTCTAGTGAACACTGAAGCTTTCTTT. The chain carries TRBV7-2 and TRBJ1-1; D unclear. CDR1 is SGHTA, CDR2 FQGNSA, per germline. The CDR3 length is 14 residues. The V gene lost 5 bases and the J gene lost 0 bases, with 10 bases spanning the gap. Full variable domain (rest looked up from reference TRBV7-2 and TRBJ1-1): GAGVSQSPSNKVTEKGKDVELRCDPISGHTALYWYRQSLGQGLEFLIYFQGNSAPDKSGLPSDRFSAERTGGSVSTLTIQRTQQEDSAVYLCASSPTLVNTEAFFGQGTRLTVV.

The chain links TRBV9 to TRBJ2-3; D could derive from TRBD1 or TRBD2 (6 bases each). V gave up 4 bases and J gave up 5 bases, with 26 bases separating them. This CDR3 comprises 18 residues. CDR1 and CDR2 from the germline V gene are SGDLS and YYNGEE. The CDR3 loop reads CASSSSGGGLPLEDTQYF. CDR3 coding DNA: TGTGCCAGCAGCTCCTCAGGTGGGGGGCTACCCCTTGAAGATACGCAGTATTTT.

V and J are TRBV5-6 and TRBJ1-1, with a possible D match to TRBD1 (5 bases). The CDR3 loop spans 14 amino acids. Trimming pared 3 bases from V and 4 bases from J, leaving 13 bases between. The germline V gene has CDR1 SGHDT and CDR2 YYEEEE. DNA of the CDR3: TGTGCCAGCAGCTCAGATTACGGGGCCACTGAAGCTTTCTTT. Encoded protein: CASSSDYGATEAFF.

The V call is TRBV5-1, the J call TRBJ2-7; a possible D gene is TRBD2 (5 bases). This CDR3 comprises 15 residues. Germline V gene lookup returns CDR1 SGHRS and CDR2 YFSETQ. Trimming took off 4 bases at V and 2 bases at J, with 16 bases between the two ends. The DNA of the CDR3 is TGCGCCAGCAGCCCCCGGGCGGACTCCACCTACGAGCAGTACTTC. It yields the protein CASSPRADSTYEQYF.

The chain employs TRBV11-2 and TRBJ2-7; the D gene could be TRBD1 or TRBD2 (5 bases each). The germline V and J ends were trimmed by 5 bases and 0 bases, with 23 bases remaining between them. Germline loops: CDR1 SGHAT, CDR2 FQNNGV. The CDR3 sequence is 18 residues long. The CDR3 DNA sequence: TGTGCCAGCAGCCCATTAGCAACCCTCGGGACGGCCTCCTACGAGCAGTACTTC. This codes for CASSPLATLGTASYEQYF.